The sequence of this TCR beta chain was determined in a study of blood T cells in healthy people across ages. About the study: About one barcoded TCR beta cDNA was captured per two T cells.

In this sample, this clonotype turned up a few times. The V gene lost 5 bases and the J gene lost 7 bases, with 8 bases spanning the gap. CDR1 is MDHEN and CDR2 is SYDVKM in the germline V gene. The CDR3 has 11 residues. Through a sample-barcoded 5' primer and a J-beta primer mix, a second PCR was run for roughly 6 to 12 cycles. Each CDR3 protein gets one entry after TCRdb re-called the 5' RACE reads with MiXCR. This sample has 800,000 to 950,000 distinct CDR3 sequences, with around 29% found just once. A further study also used this sample, focusing on T cells of mothers and their children.

This clonotype was sampled from a woman in her 40s in good health. V usage is TRBV28 and J usage is TRBJ2-5; no reliable D call. Sequences were obtained from blood. The CDR3: CASSRPGTQYF. In DNA, the CDR3 is TGTGCCAGCAGTCGCCCAGGGACCCAGTACTTC. The entire variable domain, with the rest obtained from reference TRBV28 and TRBJ2-5, is as follows: DVKVTQSSRYLVKRTGEKVFLECVQDMDHENMFWYRQDPGLGLRLIYFSYDVKMKEKGDIPEGYSVSREKKERFSLILESASTNQTSMYLCASSRPGTQYFGPGTRLLVL.